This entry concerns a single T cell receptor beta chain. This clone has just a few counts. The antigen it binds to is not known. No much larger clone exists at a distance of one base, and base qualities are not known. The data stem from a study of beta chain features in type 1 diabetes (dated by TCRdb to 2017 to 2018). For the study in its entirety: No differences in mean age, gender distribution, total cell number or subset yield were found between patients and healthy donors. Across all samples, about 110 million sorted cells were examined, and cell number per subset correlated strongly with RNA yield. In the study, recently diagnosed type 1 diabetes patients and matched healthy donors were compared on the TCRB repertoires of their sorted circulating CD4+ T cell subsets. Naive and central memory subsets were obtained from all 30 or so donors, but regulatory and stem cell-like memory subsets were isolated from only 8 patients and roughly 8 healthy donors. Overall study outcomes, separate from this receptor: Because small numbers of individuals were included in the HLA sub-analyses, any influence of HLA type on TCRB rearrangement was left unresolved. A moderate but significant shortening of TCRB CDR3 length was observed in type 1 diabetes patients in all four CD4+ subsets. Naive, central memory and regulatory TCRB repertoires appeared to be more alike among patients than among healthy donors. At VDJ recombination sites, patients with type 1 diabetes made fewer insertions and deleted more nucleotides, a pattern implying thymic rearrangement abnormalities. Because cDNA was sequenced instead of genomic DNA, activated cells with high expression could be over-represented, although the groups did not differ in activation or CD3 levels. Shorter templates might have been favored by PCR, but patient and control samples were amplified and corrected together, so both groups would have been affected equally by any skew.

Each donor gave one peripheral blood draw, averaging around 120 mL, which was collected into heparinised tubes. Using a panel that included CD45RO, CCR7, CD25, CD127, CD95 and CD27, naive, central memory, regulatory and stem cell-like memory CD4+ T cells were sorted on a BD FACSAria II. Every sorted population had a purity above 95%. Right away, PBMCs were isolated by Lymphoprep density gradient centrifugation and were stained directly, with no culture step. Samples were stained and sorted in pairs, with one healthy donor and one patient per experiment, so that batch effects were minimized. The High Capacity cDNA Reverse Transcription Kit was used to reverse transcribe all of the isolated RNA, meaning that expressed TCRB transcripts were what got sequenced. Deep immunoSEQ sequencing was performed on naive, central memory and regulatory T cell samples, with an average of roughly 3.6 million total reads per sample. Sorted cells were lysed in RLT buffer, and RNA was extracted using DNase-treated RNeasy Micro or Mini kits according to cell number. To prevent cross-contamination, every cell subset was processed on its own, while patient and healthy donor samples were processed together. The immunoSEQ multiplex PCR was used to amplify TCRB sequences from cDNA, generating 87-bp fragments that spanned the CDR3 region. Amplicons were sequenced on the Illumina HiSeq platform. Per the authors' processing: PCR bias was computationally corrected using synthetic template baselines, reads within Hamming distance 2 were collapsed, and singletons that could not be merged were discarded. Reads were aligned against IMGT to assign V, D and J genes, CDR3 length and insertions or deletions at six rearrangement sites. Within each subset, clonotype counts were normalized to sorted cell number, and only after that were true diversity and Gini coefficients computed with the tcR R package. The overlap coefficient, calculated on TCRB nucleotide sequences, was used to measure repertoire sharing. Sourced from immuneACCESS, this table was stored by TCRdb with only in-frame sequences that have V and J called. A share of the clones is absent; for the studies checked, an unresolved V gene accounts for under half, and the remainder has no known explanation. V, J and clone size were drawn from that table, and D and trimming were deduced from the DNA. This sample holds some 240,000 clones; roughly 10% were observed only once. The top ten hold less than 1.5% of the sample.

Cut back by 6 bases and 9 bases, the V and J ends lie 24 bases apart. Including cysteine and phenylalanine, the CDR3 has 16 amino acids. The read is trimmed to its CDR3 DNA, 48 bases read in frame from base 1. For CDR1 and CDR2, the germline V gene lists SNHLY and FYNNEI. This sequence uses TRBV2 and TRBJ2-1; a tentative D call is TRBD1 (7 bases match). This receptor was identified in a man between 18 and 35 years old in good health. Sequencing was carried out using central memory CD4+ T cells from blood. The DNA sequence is TGTGCCAGCAGGCCTAGACTAGAGGGGGCAGGCGGTGAGCAGTTCTTC. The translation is CASRPRLEGAGGEQFF.